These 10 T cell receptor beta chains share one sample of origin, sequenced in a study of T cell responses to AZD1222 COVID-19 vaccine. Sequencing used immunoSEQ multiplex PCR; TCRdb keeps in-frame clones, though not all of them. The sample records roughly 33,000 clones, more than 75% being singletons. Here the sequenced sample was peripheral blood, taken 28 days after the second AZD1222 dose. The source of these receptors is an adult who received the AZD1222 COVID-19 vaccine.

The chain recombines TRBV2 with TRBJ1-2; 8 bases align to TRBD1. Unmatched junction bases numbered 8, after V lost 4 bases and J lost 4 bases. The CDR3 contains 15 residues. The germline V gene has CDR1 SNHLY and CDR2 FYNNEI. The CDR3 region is CASSVDRGFIYGYTF. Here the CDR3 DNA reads TGTGCCAGCAGTGTAGACAGGGGATTCATCTATGGCTACACCTTC.

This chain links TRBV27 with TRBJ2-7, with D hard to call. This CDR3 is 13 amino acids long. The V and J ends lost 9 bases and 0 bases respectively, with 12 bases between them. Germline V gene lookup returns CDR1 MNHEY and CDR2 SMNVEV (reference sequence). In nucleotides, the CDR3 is TGTGCCAGTACTAACAGTGTCTCCTACGAGCAGTACTTC. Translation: CASTNSVSYEQYF.

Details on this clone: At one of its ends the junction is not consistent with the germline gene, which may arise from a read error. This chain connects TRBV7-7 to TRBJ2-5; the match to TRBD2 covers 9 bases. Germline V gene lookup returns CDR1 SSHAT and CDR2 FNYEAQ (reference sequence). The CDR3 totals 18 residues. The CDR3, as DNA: TGTGCTAGCAGCCAACAGCCTGCGGGGGGGCGGATCAGAGAGACCCAGTACTTC. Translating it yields CASSQQPAGGRIRETQYF.

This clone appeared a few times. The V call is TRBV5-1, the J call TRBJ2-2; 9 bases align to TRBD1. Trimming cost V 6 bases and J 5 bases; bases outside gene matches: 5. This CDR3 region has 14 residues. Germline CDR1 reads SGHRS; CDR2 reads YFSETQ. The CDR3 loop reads CASTTGGRTGELFF. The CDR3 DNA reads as TGCGCCAGCACCACAGGGGGCAGGACCGGGGAGCTGTTTTTT.

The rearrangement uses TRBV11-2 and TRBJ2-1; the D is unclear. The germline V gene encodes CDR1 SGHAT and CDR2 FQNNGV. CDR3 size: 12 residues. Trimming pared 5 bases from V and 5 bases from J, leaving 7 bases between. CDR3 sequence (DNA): TGTGCCAGCAGCCTGGCAAACAATGAGCAGTTCTTC. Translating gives CASSLANNEQFF.

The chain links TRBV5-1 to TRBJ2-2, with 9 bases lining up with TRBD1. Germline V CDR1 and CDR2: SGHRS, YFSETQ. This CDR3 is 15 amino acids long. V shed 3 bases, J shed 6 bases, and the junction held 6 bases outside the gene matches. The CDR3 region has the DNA TGCGCCAGCAGCTCGGGACAGGGTGATGCCGGGGAGCTGTTTTTT. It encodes CASSSGQGDAGELFF.

CDR3 protein: CASSWGATGVTDTQYF. The CDR3 nucleotides read TGTGCCAGCAGCTGGGGGGCGACAGGGGTCACAGATACGCAGTATTTT. The chain uses TRBV11-2 and TRBJ2-3; 8 bases agree with TRBD1. J was trimmed by 2 bases and V by 4 bases; bases with no gene match: 8. CDR3 length: 16 amino acids. Per the germline V gene, CDR1 is SGHAT and CDR2 is FQNNGV.

CDR3 sequence (DNA): TGTGCCAGCTCACCCGCTTTAGACAGGGATAATCTGTTTTTT. Its protein is CASSPALDRDNLFF. J is TRBJ1-4 and V is TRBV18; 7 nucleotides agree with TRBD1. Per germline, CDR1 KGHSH and CDR2 LQKENI. The CDR3 consists of 14 residues. Trimming removed 3 bases from V and 14 bases from J; junction bases left unmatched: 12.

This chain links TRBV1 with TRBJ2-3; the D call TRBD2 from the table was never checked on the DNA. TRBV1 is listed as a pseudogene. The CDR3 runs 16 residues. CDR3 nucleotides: TGCACCAGCAGCCAGAGACGGGGGGTACACACAGATACGCAGTATTTT. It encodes CTSSQRRGVHTDTQYF.

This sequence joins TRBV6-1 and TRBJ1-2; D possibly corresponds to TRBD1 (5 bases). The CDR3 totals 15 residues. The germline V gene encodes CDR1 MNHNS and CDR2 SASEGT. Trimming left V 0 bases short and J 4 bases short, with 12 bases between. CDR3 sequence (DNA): TGTGCCAGCAGTGAAGCGGGGCAGATCAGCTATGGCTACACCTTC. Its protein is CASSEAGQISYGYTF.